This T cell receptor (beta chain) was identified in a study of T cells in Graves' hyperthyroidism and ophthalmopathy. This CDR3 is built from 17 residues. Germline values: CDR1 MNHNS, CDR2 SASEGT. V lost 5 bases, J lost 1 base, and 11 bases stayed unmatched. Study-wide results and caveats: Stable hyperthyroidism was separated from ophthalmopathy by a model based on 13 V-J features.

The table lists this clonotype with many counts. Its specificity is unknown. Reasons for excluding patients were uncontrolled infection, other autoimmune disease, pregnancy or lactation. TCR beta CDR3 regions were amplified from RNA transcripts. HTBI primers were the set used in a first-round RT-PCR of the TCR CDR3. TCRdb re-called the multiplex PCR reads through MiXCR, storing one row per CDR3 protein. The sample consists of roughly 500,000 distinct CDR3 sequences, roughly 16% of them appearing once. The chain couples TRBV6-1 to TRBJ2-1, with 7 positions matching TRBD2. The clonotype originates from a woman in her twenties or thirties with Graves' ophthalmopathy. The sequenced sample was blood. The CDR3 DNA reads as TGTGCCAGCAGTTATTCCCTCGGGAGGCCTTCCTACAATGAGCAGTTCTTC. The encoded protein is CASSYSLGRPSYNEQFF.